A selection of T cell receptor beta chains follows, all from one sample in a study of vaccination effects on CD4 cells after COVID-19. No antigen has been assigned to these receptors. Produced via immunoSEQ multiplex PCR; TCRdb's table is partial and in-frame only. The table lists 14,000 or so clones, around 70% of them singletons, with roughly 9.9% in the top ten. The material was CD4+ T cells from PBMCs cultured with SARS-CoV-2 spike peptides, obtained after COVID-19 vaccination. The receptors were sampled from a human donor who received a COVID-19 vaccine. Each CDR3 is given with its conserved first and last residue.

v_call cdr3_aa
TRBV7-9 CASSPGTAFNEKLFF
TRBV14 CASSHGRGLYEQYF
TRBV5-1 CASSFLTLTSGLYNEQFF
TRBV7-2 CASSLSGIYGYTF
TRBV4-1 CASSEGNGEKLFF
TRBV6-1 CASSEGNAYGYTF
TRBV14 CASSQPLAGTDTQYF
TRBV19 CASKTPGRPNQPQHF
TRBV20-1 CSAPFGGGYTF
TRBV10-3 CAIRAGTDNQPQHF
TRBV10-3 CAASGTGSYNQPQHF
TRBV19 CASSRERSQPQHF
TRBV7-2 CASTLAKNIQYF
TRBV12-3/TRBV12-4 CASSFRPPEAFF
TRBV18 CASSLSQRGSGNQPQHF
TRBV9 CASSVGVLNTIYF
TRBV6-1 CASSEVGGRGVTGELFF
TRBV5-1 CASSFGQPGELFF
TRBV2 CASSRGPYNSPLHF
TRBV7-9 CASSLVRVLGQPNTEAFF
TRBV3-1/TRBV3-2 CASSPGGNEQFF